The 19 T cell receptor beta chains reported below all come from one sample, sequenced in a study of PD-1 blockade in classical Hodgkin lymphoma. Each of the patients experienced relapse following autologous stem cell transplantation, and their brentuximab vedotin exposure differed. TCRdb's table, derived via immunoSEQ multiplex PCR, lists solely in-frame clones and lacks some. The top ten clones hold approximately 9.8% of a sample with tens of thousands of clones, about nine tenths of them seen once. Here the sequenced sample was peripheral blood mononuclear cells (PBMCs), taken at baseline. The receptors were gathered from a human donor with classical Hodgkin lymphoma.

The V call is TRBV4-1, the J call TRBJ2-7, with 10 positions matching TRBD1. This CDR3 contains 15 residues. V lost 4 bases to trimming and J lost 3 bases; unmatched junction nucleotides: 6. The germline CDR1 and CDR2 sequences are MGHRA and YSYEKL. The CDR3 sequence: CASSLMDRGVYEQYF. The CDR3 bases are TGCGCCAGCAGCCTCATGGACAGGGGGGTCTACGAGCAGTACTTC.

This clone showed up just once. The chain's CDR3 is CAISEDLAGGTEAFF. The CDR3 DNA sequence: TGTGCCATCAGTGAGGACTTGGCAGGTGGAACTGAAGCTTTCTTT. The rearrangement links TRBV10-3 to TRBJ1-1; no reliable D call. This CDR3 is built from 15 residues. Trimming stripped 2 bases from V and 5 bases from J, with 15 bases between. Germline V gene lookup returns CDR1 ENHRY and CDR2 SYGVKD.

The gene calls are TRBV7-8 and TRBJ1-5, with D maybe TRBD1 (5 bases). The germline V gene encodes CDR1 SGHVS and CDR2 FQNEAQ. Trimming took off 5 bases at V and 0 bases at J, with 26 bases between the two ends. CDR3 length equals 20 residues. In DNA form, the CDR3 reads TGTGCCAGCAGCCGAGCTTATATGGTACAGGAAAGGTATAGCAATCAGCCCCAGCATTTT. It codes for CASSRAYMVQERYSNQPQHF.

The chain recombines TRBV2 with TRBJ2-3, with TRBD2 identical over 14 bases. The CDR3 is 15 amino acids. Per germline, CDR1 SNHLY and CDR2 FYNNEI. Trimming cost V 11 bases and J 3 bases; bases outside gene matches: 7. Here the CDR3 reads CASRGLAGVTDTQYF. CDR3 nucleotides: TGTGCCTCTCGGGGACTAGCGGGAGTGACAGATACGCAGTATTTT.

The V and J genes are TRBV5-1 and TRBJ2-1; 11 bases are shared with TRBD2. Germline V gene lookup returns CDR1 SGHRS and CDR2 YFSETQ. CDR3 length: 13 residues. The V and J ends lost 8 bases and 5 bases, in that order; junction bases with no gene match: 3. The DNA of the CDR3 is TGCGCCAGTAGCGGGAGGGGCCACAATGAGCAGTTCTTC. Its translation: CASSGRGHNEQFF.

This clone was seen only once. The chain combines TRBV27 with TRBJ2-3; 7 bases align to TRBD2. Germline V gene sequence: CDR1 MNHEY, CDR2 SMNVEV (reference sequence). V lost 2 bases, J lost 5 bases, and 7 bases stayed unmatched. CDR3 size: 15 residues. In nucleotides, the CDR3 is TGTGCCAGCAGTTTAGGGAGGGTGGGGGTAGATACGCAGTATTTT. Its protein is CASSLGRVGVDTQYF.

The J gene is TRBJ2-7, the V gene TRBV7-9; 8 bases fit TRBD1. The germline gives CDR1 SEHNR, CDR2 FQNEAQ (reference sequence). The V and J ends lost 2 bases and 6 bases, in that order; junction bases with no gene match: 6. The CDR3 covers 14 residues. The CDR3 spells CASSLLGQGLEQYF. The CDR3 nucleotides read TGTGCCAGCAGCTTATTAGGACAGGGACTCGAGCAGTACTTC.

V usage is TRBV7-3 and J usage is TRBJ1-2, with a tentative D call TRBD1 (6 bases). Germline V CDR1 and CDR2: SGHTA, FQGTGA. Trimming stripped 5 bases from V and 6 bases from J, with 13 bases between. The CDR3 totals 13 residues. CDR3: CASSLQGSDGYTF. DNA of the CDR3: TGTGCCAGCAGCCTACAGGGTTCCGATGGCTACACCTTC.

This clone showed up just once. The V gene is TRBV2, the J gene TRBJ2-1; D remains ambiguous. V was pared by 4 bases and J by 3 bases, with 16 bases between. Germline assignment: CDR1 SNHLY and CDR2 FYNNEI. The CDR3 is made up of 16 amino acids. CDR3 DNA sequence: TGTGCCAGCAGTGTGAGTAGCCCGAATTTCTACAATGAGCAGTTCTTC. Its translation is CASSVSSPNFYNEQFF.

This clone was seen just once. The CDR3 sequence is CASSLTGGGTGELFF. The DNA of the CDR3 is TGTGCCAGTAGTCTGACAGGGGGTGGCACCGGGGAGCTGTTTTTT. The gene calls are TRBV19 and TRBJ2-2; TRBD1 matches 9 bases. There are 15 residues in the CDR3. Trimming took 5 bases from V and 4 from J; bases not matched to a gene: 5. The V gene's germline CDR1 is LNHDA and CDR2 SQIVND (reference sequence).

The chain recombines TRBV28 with TRBJ1-1; D perhaps matches TRBD1 (5 bases). The V gene lost 3 bases and the J gene lost 4 bases, with 12 bases spanning the gap. Germline-derived CDR1 and CDR2 are MDHEN and SYDVKM. This CDR3 has 14 amino acids. CDR3 coding DNA: TGTGCCAGCAGTTTCGGGGGGGTCCGCACTGAAGCTTTCTTT. It is translated as CASSFGGVRTEAFF. Full variable domain (rest looked up from reference TRBV28 and TRBJ1-1): DVKVTQSSRYLVKRTGEKVFLECVQDMDHENMFWYRQDPGLGLRLIYFSYDVKMKEKGDIPEGYSVSREKKERFSLILESASTNQTSMYLCASSFGGVRTEAFFGQGTRLTVV.

This rearrangement joins TRBV4-1 to TRBJ1-6, with 7 bases fitting TRBD1. CDR3 length: 17 amino acids. Germline lookup yields CDR1 MGHRA and CDR2 YSYEKL. V lost 0 bases to trimming and J lost 6 bases; unmatched junction nucleotides: 8. CDR3 bases: TGCGCCAGCAGCCAAGAGGGAGGGGGCTTTGGTAATTCACCCCTCCACTTT. Translation: CASSQEGGGFGNSPLHF.

The chain links TRBV14 to TRBJ1-6; D not resolved. Per germline, CDR1 SGHDN and CDR2 FVKESK. The CDR3 runs 12 residues. Trimming removed 1 base from V and 10 bases from J, with 5 bases in between. CDR3 residues: CASSQVYSPLHF. CDR3 DNA sequence: TGTGCCAGCAGCCAAGTATACTCACCCCTCCACTTT.

The chain links TRBV5-1 to TRBJ2-3; D may be TRBD1 (6 bases). V was trimmed by 4 bases and J by 3 bases, leaving 6 bases between them. From germline, CDR1 is SGHRS and CDR2 YFSETQ. This CDR3 is 12 amino acids long. CDR3 amino acids: CASSTGTDTQYF. The CDR3 region has the DNA TGCGCCAGCAGCACAGGGACAGATACGCAGTATTTT.

This clone is a singleton in its sample. The chain employs TRBV6-6 and TRBJ2-2; D gene uncertain. The CDR3 sequence is 13 residues long. Trimming left V 2 bases short and J 7 bases short, with 8 bases between. Germline V CDR1 and CDR2: MNHNY, SVGAGI (reference sequence). CDR3 sequence: CASSYLEDGELFF. The CDR3 nucleotides read TGTGCCAGCAGTTACCTTGAAGACGGGGAGCTGTTTTTT.

The CDR3 is CASSYGTNTEAFF. The CDR3, as DNA: TGCGCCAGCAGCTATGGGACGAACACTGAAGCTTTCTTT. The chain employs TRBV5-1 and TRBJ1-1, with D perhaps matching TRBD1 (5 bases). V was clipped by 3 bases and J by 1 base, with 7 bases between them. Germline V gene sequence: CDR1 SGHRS, CDR2 YFSETQ. This CDR3 has 13 residues. Using reference TRBV5-1 and TRBJ1-1 for the parts outside the CDR3, the full variable domain is KAGVTQTPRYLIKTRGQQVTLSCSPISGHRSVSWYQQTPGQGLQFLFEYFSETQRNKGNFPGRFSGRQFSNSRSEMNVSTLELGDSALYLCASSYGTNTEAFFGQGTRLTVV.

The sample holds a few counts of this clone. The CDR3 spells CAWRAGTGYFQANMNTEAFF. Written as DNA, the CDR3 is TGTGCCTGGAGAGCTGGGACAGGGTATTTTCAAGCCAACATGAACACTGAAGCTTTCTTT. V gene TRBV30 combines with J gene TRBJ1-1; 9 nucleotides align to TRBD1. Germline lookup yields CDR1 GTSNPN and CDR2 SVGIG (reference sequence). The CDR3 runs to 20 residues. Unmatched junction bases numbered 20, after V lost 3 bases and J lost 0 bases.

The chain uses TRBV11-1 and TRBJ2-3; 8 nucleotides line up with TRBD2. J gave up 8 bases and V 4 bases, and 5 bases lay outside the gene matches. CDR1 is SGHAT and CDR2 is FQDESV in the germline V gene (reference sequence). CDR3 length: 13 residues. In DNA form, the CDR3 reads TGTGCCAGCAGCTCGGGGGGGCCGGGTACGCAGTATTTT. Translated, it gives CASSSGGPGTQYF.

The rearrangement uses TRBV14 and TRBJ1-3; D call uncertain. Deletions cut 4 bases from V and 2 bases from J, with 12 bases between. Germline V gene sequence: CDR1 SGHDN, CDR2 FVKESK. The CDR3 is 15 amino acids. Written as DNA, the CDR3 is TGTGCCAGCAGCCTATCGGTCGTGGCTGGAAACACCATATATTTT. It specifies CASSLSVVAGNTIYF.